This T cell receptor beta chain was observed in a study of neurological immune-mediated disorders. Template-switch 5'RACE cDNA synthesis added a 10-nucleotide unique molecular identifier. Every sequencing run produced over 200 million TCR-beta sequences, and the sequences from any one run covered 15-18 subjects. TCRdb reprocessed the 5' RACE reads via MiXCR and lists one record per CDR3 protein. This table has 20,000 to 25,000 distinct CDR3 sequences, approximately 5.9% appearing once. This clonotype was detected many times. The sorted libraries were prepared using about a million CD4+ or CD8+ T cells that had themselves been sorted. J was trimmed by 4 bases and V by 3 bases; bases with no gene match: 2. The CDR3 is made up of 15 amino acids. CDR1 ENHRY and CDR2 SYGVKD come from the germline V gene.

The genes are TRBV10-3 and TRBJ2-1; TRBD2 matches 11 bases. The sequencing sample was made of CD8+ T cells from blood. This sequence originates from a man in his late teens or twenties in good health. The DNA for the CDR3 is TGTGCCATCAGTGATGGGACTAGCGGATACAATGAGCAGTTCTTC. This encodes CAISDGTSGYNEQFF.